The 9 T cell receptor beta chains given below trace back to one sample, sequenced in a study of multiple sclerosis patients with progressive multifocal leukoencephalopathy. Time point meaning: time of PML onset. Assay: immunoSEQ multiplex PCR; the TCRdb copy retains only in-frame clones and omits some. The table lists approximately 35,000 clones, about 90% of them singletons. The source material was PBMCs, sampled from a patient treated with natalizumab. Receptor source: a human donor with progressive multifocal leukoencephalopathy.

As to this clone: This CDR3 is also generated by other DNA sequences in the sample. The chain is built from TRBV6-1 and TRBJ2-5; either TRBD1 or TRBD2 may fit D (5 bases each). The V and J ends lost 2 bases and 0 bases respectively, with 13 bases between them. Germline values: CDR1 MNHNS, CDR2 SASEGT. The CDR3 length is 16 residues. The CDR3 here is CASSERGRTYQETQYF. CDR3 in DNA: TGTGCCAGCAGTGAACGGGGACGGACGTACCAAGAGACCCAGTACTTC.

The chain carries TRBV4-3 and TRBJ2-7; D may correspond to TRBD1 or TRBD2 (6 bases each). Germline lookup yields CDR1 LGHNA and CDR2 YSLEER. V shed 5 bases and J shed 2 bases, with 16 bases lying between them. The CDR3 extends over 15 amino acids. In DNA form, the CDR3 reads TGCGCCAGCAGCACGACTCCTAGGGGGGCCTACGAGCAGTACTTC. This codes for CASSTTPRGAYEQYF.

The gene calls are TRBV4-3 and TRBJ1-2; no clear D gene. Deletions cut 0 bases from V and 8 bases from J, with 10 bases between. The CDR3 contains 13 residues. The germline CDR1 and CDR2 sequences are LGHNA and YSLEER. The CDR3 DNA reads as TGCGCCAGCAGCCAAGATCGAGGGAGGGGCTACACCTTC. Its translation: CASSQDRGRGYTF.

The rearrangement uses TRBV6-1 and TRBJ1-2; 7 bases match TRBD1. Germline-derived CDR1 and CDR2 are MNHNS and SASEGT. CDR3 length: 14 residues. V lost 4 bases to trimming and J lost 5 bases; unmatched junction nucleotides: 7. The CDR3 is CASSARDSPYGYTF. DNA for the CDR3: TGTGCCAGCAGTGCTCGGGACAGCCCGTATGGCTACACCTTC.

The J gene is TRBJ2-1, the V gene TRBV7-8; perhaps TRBD2 as D (7 bases). The germline V and J ends were trimmed by 4 bases and 12 bases, with 16 bases remaining between them. The germline CDR1 and CDR2 sequences are SGHVS and FQNEAQ. The CDR3 totals 13 residues. CDR3 region: CASSSGGGEGQFF. CDR3 sequence (DNA): TGTGCCAGCAGCTCGGGGGGCGGCGAGGGGCAGTTCTTC.

This chain uses TRBV30 with TRBJ1-1; D is possibly TRBD1 (6 bases). The V end lost 2 bases, the J end lost 7 bases, and 11 bases lay between the germline ends. Germline assignment: CDR1 GTSNPN and CDR2 SVGIG (reference sequence). The CDR3 covers 12 residues. The chain's CDR3 is CAWSSRGLEAFF. The CDR3 DNA reads TGTGCCTGGAGTTCCCGGGGGCTTGAAGCTTTCTTT. Supplemented by reference TRBV30 and TRBJ1-1, the full variable domain reads SQTIHQWPATLVQPVGSPLSLECTVEGTSNPNLYWYRQAAGRGLQLLFYSVGIGQISSEVPQNLSASRPQDRQFILSSKKLLLSDSGFYLCAWSSRGLEAFFGQGTRLTVV.

This clone has just a few counts. J is TRBJ2-1 and V is TRBV6-1; the D is unclear. The CDR3 spans 12 residues. V lost 1 base and J lost 9, with 7 bases in between. Germline V gene sequence: CDR1 MNHNS, CDR2 SASEGT. CDR3 residues: CASSEEFGEQFF. As DNA, the CDR3 is TGTGCCAGCAGTGAAGAATTCGGTGAGCAGTTCTTC.

The rearrangement uses TRBV29-1 and TRBJ2-3; D call uncertain. Germline-derived CDR1 and CDR2 are SQVTM and ANQGSEA. The CDR3 consists of 13 residues. V lost 2 bases to trimming and J lost 2 bases, with 8 bases between them. The CDR3 DNA follows: TGCAGCGTTGAACGACCTCTCACAGATACGCAGTATTTT. Its translation is CSVERPLTDTQYF.

The chain carries TRBV5-4 and TRBJ2-2; the match to TRBD2 covers 7 bases. V shed 7 bases, J shed 4 bases, and the junction held 7 bases outside the gene matches. Germline assignment: CDR1 SGHNT and CDR2 YYREEE (reference sequence). The CDR3 sequence is 14 residues long. As DNA, the CDR3 is TGTGCCAGCCGCAATAGCGGGTCCACCGGGGAGCTGTTTTTT. Amino acids: CASRNSGSTGELFF.